The subject of this entry is one T cell receptor beta chain. The CDR3 loop spans 15 amino acids. This sample was taken from a study of blood T cell repertoires in COVID-19. Overall study context: Spain, Italy and the United States supplied samples that represented acute and convalescent COVID-19. The cDNA or gDNA used as material had been derived from T cells, B-cell-depleted T cells, or PBMCs.

The authors' processing: Estimated nucleated cell counts came from reference gene primer amplification. Some clones are missing from TCRdb's copy, which holds only in-frame ones; the method was immunoSEQ multiplex PCR. That table supplies the V and J calls and clone size; D and trimming were determined from the DNA. The table has 130,000 to 150,000 clones, 80% seen once. The sequence was collected from a man aged 55 to 70 with active or convalescent COVID-19. Specimen: peripheral blood. The genes are TRBV21-1 and TRBJ1-2; TRBD1 reflects the table's D call only, with no check against the DNA. TRBV21-1 is labeled a pseudogene. The CDR3 is CASSAWTGGDYGYTF. The CDR3 DNA reads TGTGCCAGCAGCGCTTGGACAGGGGGGGACTATGGCTACACCTTC.